This T cell receptor beta chain derives from a study of T-cell memory formation after mild COVID-19. Study-wide findings and caveats: Contracting CD8+ clones were enriched in EMRA, CD4+ mainly in CM and EM.

This clonotype was seen a few times. Its antigen is not identified. Constant-segment primers served in 5'RACE that generated TCR alpha and TCR beta cDNA libraries bearing sample barcodes and UMIs. MiXCR, applied by TCRdb to the 5' RACE reads, yields one record per CDR3 protein. The sample gives roughly 310,000 distinct CDR3 sequences, about 15% of which show up once; about 20% is in the top ten. CDR1 is KGHSH, CDR2 LQKENI, per germline. V lost 6 bases and J 0 bases, leaving 8 bases between the germline ends. The CDR3 has 13 amino acids. The rearrangement uses TRBV18 and TRBJ1-1; D remains unclear. The sample comprised PBMCs or a T cell subset sorted from them (not recorded which). This TCR was recovered from a young man who had mild COVID-19 (a few samples of this study predate the infection). Cell type and time point are not known. CDR3 bases: TGTGCCAGCTCGCCGCGAATGAACACTGAAGCTTTCTTT. It yields the protein CASSPRMNTEAFF.